This T cell receptor beta chain was observed in a study of cytomegalovirus exposure and HLA in healthy donors. This clone was found once. PCR employed 60 Vbeta and 13 Jbeta primers. Some clones are missing from TCRdb's copy, which holds only in-frame ones; the method was immunoSEQ multiplex PCR. The sample has 150,000 to 200,000 clones, over 70% seen once. This CDR3 spans 11 amino acids. V lost 5 bases to trimming and J lost 8 bases, with 9 bases between them. CDR1 is SEHNR, CDR2 FQNEAQ, per germline (reference sequence). The TCR comes from a woman in her thirties in good health and CMV-seronegative. V and J are TRBV7-9 and TRBJ1-2; D remains unclear. The specimen was PBMCs. For the CDR3, the DNA is TGTGCCAGCAGCCGCGAGGGCGGCTACACCTTC. Translation gives CASSREGGYTF.